The clone carrying this T cell receptor beta chain was detected once. This specimen belongs to a study of control samples from healthy donors and cancer patients. Measured with immunoSEQ multiplex PCR; TCRdb has only the in-frame clones, and not every one. The sample contains about 130,000 clones, approximately 90% of which appear only once. Sequencing was carried out using blood. This receptor was identified in a woman aged 50 to 65 in good health.

For the CDR3, the DNA is TGTGCCAGCAGCTTGGTGAAGCGGGGGGACCAAGAGACCCAGTACTTC. Translation gives CASSLVKRGDQETQYF. This chain joins TRBV5-4 and TRBJ2-5, with TRBD2 matching 9 bases. The V segment lost 0 bases and the J segment 0 bases; nucleotides outside the gene matches: 3. The CDR3 runs 16 residues. The germline V gene encodes CDR1 SGHNT and CDR2 YYREEE (reference sequence).